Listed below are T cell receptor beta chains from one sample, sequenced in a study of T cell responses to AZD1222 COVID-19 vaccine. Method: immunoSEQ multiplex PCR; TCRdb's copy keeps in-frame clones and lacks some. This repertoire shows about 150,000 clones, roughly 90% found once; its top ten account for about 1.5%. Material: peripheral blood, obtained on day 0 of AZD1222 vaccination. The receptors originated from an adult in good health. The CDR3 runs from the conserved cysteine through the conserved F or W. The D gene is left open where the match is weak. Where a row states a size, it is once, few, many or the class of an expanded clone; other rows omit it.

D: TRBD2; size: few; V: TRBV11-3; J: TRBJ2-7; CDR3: CASSLSLPSGGISYEQYF; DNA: TGTGCCAGCAGCTTATCGCTCCCTAGCGGAGGGATCTCCTACGAGCAGTACTTC
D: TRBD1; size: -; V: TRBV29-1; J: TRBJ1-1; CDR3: CSVGWTGGNTEAFF; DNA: TGCAGCGTTGGGTGGACAGGGGGGAACACTGAAGCTTTCTTT
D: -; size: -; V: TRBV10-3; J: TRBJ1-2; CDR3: CAISGLDSLYGYTF; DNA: TGTGCCATCAGTGGCCTGGACAGTCTTTATGGCTACACCTTC
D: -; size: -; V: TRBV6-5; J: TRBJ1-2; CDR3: CASSYTAYGYTF; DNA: TGTGCCAGCAGTTACACCGCCTATGGCTACACCTTC
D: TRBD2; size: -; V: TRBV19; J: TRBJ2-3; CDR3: CASSISLAGGILTDTQYF; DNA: TGTGCCAGTAGTATCTCGCTAGCGGGGGGGATCCTCACAGATACGCAGTATTTT
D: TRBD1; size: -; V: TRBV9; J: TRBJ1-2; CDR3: CASSSQGAGYTF; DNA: TGTGCCAGCAGCTCCCAGGGGGCTGGCTACACCTTC
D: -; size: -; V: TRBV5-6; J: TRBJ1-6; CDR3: CASSRITTLDWNSPLHF; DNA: TGTGCCAGCAGCCGGATTACAACTTTAGATTGGAATTCACCCCTCCACTTT
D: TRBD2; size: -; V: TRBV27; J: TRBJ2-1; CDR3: CASSPPAAGGLNEQFF; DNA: TGTGCCAGCAGTCCACCGGCCGCGGGAGGTTTGAATGAGCAGTTCTTC
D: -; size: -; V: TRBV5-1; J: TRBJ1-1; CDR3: CASTWAGGSNTEAFF; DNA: TGCGCCAGCACCTGGGCGGGGGGGTCTAACACTGAAGCTTTCTTT
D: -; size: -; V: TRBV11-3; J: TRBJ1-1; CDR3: CASSSTVHGEAFF; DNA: TGTGCCAGCAGCTCGACAGTCCATGGTGAAGCTTTCTTT
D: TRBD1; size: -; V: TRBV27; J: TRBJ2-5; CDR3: CASSPTGGGRQETQYF; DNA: TGTGCCAGCAGTCCTACAGGGGGCGGCAGGCAAGAGACCCAGTACTTC
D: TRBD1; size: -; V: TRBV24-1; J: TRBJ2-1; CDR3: CATSDRDRGLKDEQFF; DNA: TGTGCCACCAGTGATCGGGACAGGGGGTTGAAGGATGAGCAGTTCTTC
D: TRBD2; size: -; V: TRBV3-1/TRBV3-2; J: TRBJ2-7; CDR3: CASSQDWGGERSYEQYF; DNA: TGTGCCAGCAGCCAAGATTGGGGGGGGGAACGGTCCTACGAGCAGTACTTC
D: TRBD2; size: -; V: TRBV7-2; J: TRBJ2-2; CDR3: CASSLLAGGANTGELFF; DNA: TGTGCCAGCAGCTTACTAGCGGGGGGCGCGAACACCGGGGAGCTGTTTTTT
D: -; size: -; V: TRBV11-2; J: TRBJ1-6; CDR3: CASSLGPTGRNNSPLHF; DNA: TGTGCCAGCAGCTTGGGTCCGACAGGAAGGAATAATTCACCCCTCCACTTT
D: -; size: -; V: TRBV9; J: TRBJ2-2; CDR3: CASSGVTGELFF; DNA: TGTGCCAGCAGCGGAGTTACCGGGGAGCTGTTTTTT
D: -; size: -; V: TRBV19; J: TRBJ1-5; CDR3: CASSILGANQPQHF; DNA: TGTGCCAGTAGTATCTTAGGGGCCAATCAGCCCCAGCATTTT
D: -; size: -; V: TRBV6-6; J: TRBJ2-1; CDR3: CASSPGSQTNEQFF; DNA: TGTGCCAGCAGTCCCGGGTCCCAGACTAATGAGCAGTTCTTC
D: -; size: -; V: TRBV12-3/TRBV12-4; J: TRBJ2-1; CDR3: CASSYGVNEQFF; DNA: TGTGCCAGCAGTTATGGCGTTAACGAGCAGTTCTTC
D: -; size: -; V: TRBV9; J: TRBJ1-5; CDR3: CASSVGWGNQPQHF; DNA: TGTGCCAGCAGCGTAGGATGGGGGAATCAGCCCCAGCATTTT
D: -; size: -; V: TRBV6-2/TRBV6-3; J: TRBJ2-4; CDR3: CASSHLRDTVKNIQYF; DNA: TGTGCCAGCAGCCACTTACGAGACACCGTTAAAAACATTCAGTACTTC
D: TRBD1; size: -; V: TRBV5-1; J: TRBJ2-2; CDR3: CASSLDGQGPNTGELFF; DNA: TGCGCCAGCAGCTTAGACGGACAGGGACCGAACACCGGGGAGCTGTTTTTT
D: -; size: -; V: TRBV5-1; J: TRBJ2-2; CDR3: CASSATVWELFF; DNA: TGCGCCAGCAGCGCCACAGTTTGGGAGCTGTTTTTT